This TCR beta chain is from a study of tumor and adjacent non-tumor tissue in lung cancer (dated by TCRdb to 2016 to 2019). Concerning the study at large: Patients with adenocarcinoma (12), squamous cell carcinoma (2) and small cell lung cancer (1) were included in the cohort. Among the 15 or so patients, ages ranged from roughly 30 to 85 years, approximately 10 were men and 5 were women, and disease was TNM stage I to III. Sequencing produced 130,000,000 or so productive TCRbeta reads in total, an average of approximately 4.2 million reads per sample. More than 25 paired specimens, one tumor and one normal lung sample per patient, were profiled by TCRbeta CDR3 sequencing. The study compared bulk TCRbeta repertoires from lung tumor tissue and matched distant non-tumor lung tissue of around 14 lung cancer patients.

The paper's findings and limits, for the study overall: TCR diversity was significantly higher in younger patients, and greater tumor TCR diversity was associated with shorter overall survival and shorter disease-free survival. The top 100 clones accounted for a significantly larger cumulative portion of the repertoire in normal lung than in tumor tissue. Neither the sequencing platform nor unique molecular identifiers are named or mentioned anywhere in the methods. Only roughly 15 patients were in the cohort, and the authors stated that larger samples and more detailed clinical data are needed. Because peripheral blood was not sequenced, blood TCRbeta repertoires in the lung cancer patients of the study were not examined. TCR diversity (inverse Simpson) was significantly higher in tumor than in normal lung tissue (around 450 vs 150, P = 0.0075, Mann-Whitney U test).

RNA was extracted from bulk unsorted tissue and checked for quality with a NanoDrop ND-1000 and an Agilent 2100. The donors were newly diagnosed lung cancer patients admitted for thoracic surgery in China from August to November 2014 who had not received prior chemotherapy. Patients who had received previous radiotherapy or chemotherapy, or who had another concurrent cancer, were excluded from the study. Surgical tissue pieces of roughly 1-2 cm3 were preserved in RNAlater solution and stored at -80 °C until use. The receptor library was made with multiplex PCR. TCRdb lists the instrument as Illumina HiSeq 2500. TCRbeta libraries were built by three rounds of nested PCR using primers (Table S4), following protocols modified from ARM-PCR. PCR products of 200-500 bp were gel-excised and purified with the QIAquick gel extraction kit before sequencing. Per the source publication's procedure: Reads were cleaned with Trimmomatic, merged with FLASH into complete CDR3 sequences, and assigned to V(D)J germline segments with MiTCR. Clonal diversity was computed as the inverse Simpson's index with VDJtools. In-frame sequences lacking a premature stop codon were counted as productive reads. TCRdb trimmed the raw reads at Q25, called clones with MiXCR and kept productive beta chains. Every distinct CDR3 protein forms one entry, paired with its most common genes and DNA. What appears here as the V and J calls and clone size reflects TCRdb's work, not the paper's. In this sample the table shows over 100,000 distinct CDR3 sequences, around 80% of which occur a single time. Clones ranked in the top ten supply about 40% of the sample.

From the germline V gene, CDR1 is ENHRY and CDR2 is SYGVKD. The CDR3 spans 14 residues, from the cysteine through the phenylalanine. The CDR3 DNA has 42 bases and is translated from base 1. The table lists this clonotype with a few counts. This clone's antigen is unknown. This may be a read error, as it is one base from a much larger clone. Sample: lung tumor tissue. This sequence originates from a woman in her sixties with non-small cell lung cancer. The chain uses TRBV10-3 and TRBJ2-7; 7 of the junction bases match TRBD1. The nucleotides are TGTGCCATCAGTGACGGACAGGCCGGCTACGAGGAGTACTTC. This encodes CAISDGQAGYEEYF.